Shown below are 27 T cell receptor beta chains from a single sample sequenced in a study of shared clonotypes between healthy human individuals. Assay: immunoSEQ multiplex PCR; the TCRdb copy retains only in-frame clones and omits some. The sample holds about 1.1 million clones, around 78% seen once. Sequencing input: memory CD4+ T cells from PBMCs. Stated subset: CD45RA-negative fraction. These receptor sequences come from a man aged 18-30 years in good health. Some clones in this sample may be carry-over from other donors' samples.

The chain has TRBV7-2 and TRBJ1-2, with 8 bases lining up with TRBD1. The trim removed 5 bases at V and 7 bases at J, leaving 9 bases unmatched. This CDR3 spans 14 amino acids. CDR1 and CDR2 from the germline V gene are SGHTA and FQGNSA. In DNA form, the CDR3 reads TGTGCCAGCAGCCCCCCAGGGGGCTTAGGTGGCTACACCTTC. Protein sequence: CASSPPGGLGGYTF.

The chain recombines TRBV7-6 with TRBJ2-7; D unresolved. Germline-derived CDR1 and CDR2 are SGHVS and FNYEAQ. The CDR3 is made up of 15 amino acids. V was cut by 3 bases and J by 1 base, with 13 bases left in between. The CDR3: CASSLDVGLSYEQYF. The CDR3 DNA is TGTGCCAGCAGCTTGGACGTAGGGCTTTCCTACGAGCAGTACTTC.

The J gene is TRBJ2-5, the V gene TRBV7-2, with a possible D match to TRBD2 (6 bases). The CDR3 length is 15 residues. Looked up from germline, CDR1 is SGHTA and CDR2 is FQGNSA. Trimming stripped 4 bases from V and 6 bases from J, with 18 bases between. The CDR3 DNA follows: TGTGCCAGCAGCTACCGGGCAGGAGGGCCCCAGACCCAGTACTTC. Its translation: CASSYRAGGPQTQYF.

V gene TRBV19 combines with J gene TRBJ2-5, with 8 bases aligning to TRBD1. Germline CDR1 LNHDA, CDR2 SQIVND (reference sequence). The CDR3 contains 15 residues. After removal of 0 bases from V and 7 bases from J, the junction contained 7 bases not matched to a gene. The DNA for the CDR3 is TGTGCCAGTAGTATAGAACACAGGGGGACGGGGACCCAGTACTTC. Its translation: CASSIEHRGTGTQYF.

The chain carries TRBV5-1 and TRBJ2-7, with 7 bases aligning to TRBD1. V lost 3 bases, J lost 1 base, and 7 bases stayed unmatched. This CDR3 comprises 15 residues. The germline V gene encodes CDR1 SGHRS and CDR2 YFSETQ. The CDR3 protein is CASSYKRGQSYEQYF. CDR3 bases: TGCGCCAGCAGCTATAAGAGGGGGCAATCCTACGAGCAGTACTTC.

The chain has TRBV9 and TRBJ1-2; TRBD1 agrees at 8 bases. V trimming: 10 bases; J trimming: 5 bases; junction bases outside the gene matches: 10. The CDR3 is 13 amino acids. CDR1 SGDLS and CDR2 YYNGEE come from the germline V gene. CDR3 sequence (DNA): TGTGCCTCGTCAGGGGGCGCTGGATATGGCTACACCTTC. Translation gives CASSGGAGYGYTF. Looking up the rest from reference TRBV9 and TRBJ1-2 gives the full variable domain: DSGVTQTPKHLITATGQRVTLRCSPRSGDLSVYWYQQSLDQGLQFLIQYYNGEERAKGNILERFSAQQFPDLHSELNLSSLELGDSALYFCASSGGAGYGYTFGSGTRLTVV.

The CDR3 is CASSRGTREQFF. CDR3 DNA sequence: TGTGCCAGCTCACGTGGGACTCGTGAGCAGTTCTTC. This chain connects TRBV18 to TRBJ2-1, with D perhaps matching TRBD2 (6 bases). The V gene's germline CDR1 is KGHSH and CDR2 LQKENI. The CDR3 has 12 amino acids. The V gene lost 4 bases and the J gene lost 9 bases, with 10 bases spanning the gap. Together with reference TRBV18 and TRBJ2-1, the CDR3 gives the full variable domain: NAGVMQNPRHLVRRRGQEARLRCSPMKGHSHVYWYRQLPEEGLKFMVYLQKENIIDESGMPKERFSAEFPKEGPSILRIQQVVRGDSAAYFCASSRGTREQFFGPGTRLTVL.

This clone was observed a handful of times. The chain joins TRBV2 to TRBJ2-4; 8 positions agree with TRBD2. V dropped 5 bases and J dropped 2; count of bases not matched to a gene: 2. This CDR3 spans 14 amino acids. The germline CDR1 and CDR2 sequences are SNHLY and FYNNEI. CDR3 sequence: CASSRGGTKNIQYF. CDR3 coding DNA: TGTGCCAGCAGTCGGGGGGGAACCAAAAACATTCAGTACTTC. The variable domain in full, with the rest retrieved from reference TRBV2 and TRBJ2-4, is EPEVTQTPSHQVTQMGQEVILRCVPISNHLYFYWYRQILGQKVEFLVSFYNNEISEKSEIFDDQFSVERPDGSNFTLKIRSTKLEDSAMYFCASSRGGTKNIQYFGAGTRLSVL.

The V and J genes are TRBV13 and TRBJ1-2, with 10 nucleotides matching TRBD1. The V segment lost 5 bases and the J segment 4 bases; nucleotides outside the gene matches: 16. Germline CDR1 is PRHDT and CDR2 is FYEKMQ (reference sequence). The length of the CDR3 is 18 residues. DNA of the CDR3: TGTGCCAGCAGCCCGGACCTCCCGGGACAGGGGTTCCTCTATGGCTACACCTTC. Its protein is CASSPDLPGQGFLYGYTF.

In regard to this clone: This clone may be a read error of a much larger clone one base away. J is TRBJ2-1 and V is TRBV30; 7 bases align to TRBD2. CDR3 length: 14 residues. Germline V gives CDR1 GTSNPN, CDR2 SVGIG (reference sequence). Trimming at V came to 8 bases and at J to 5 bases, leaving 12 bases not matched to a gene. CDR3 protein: CARNGGSIHNEQFF. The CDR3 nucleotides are TGTGCCCGGAACGGCGGGAGCATCCACAATGAGCAGTTCTTC.

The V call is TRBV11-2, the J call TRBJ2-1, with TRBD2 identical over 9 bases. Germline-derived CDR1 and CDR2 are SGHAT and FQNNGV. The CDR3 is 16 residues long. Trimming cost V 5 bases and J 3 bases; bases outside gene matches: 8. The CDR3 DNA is TGTGCCAGCAGCAGGGGGGGAGCGGGAGGCTACAATGAGCAGTTCTTC. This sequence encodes CASSRGGAGGYNEQFF.

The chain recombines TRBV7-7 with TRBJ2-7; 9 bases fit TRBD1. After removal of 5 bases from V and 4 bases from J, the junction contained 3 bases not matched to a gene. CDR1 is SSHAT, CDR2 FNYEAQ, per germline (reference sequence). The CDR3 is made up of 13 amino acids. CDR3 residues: CASSIGQGYEQYF. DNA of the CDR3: TGTGCCAGCAGCATCGGACAGGGGTACGAGCAGTACTTC.

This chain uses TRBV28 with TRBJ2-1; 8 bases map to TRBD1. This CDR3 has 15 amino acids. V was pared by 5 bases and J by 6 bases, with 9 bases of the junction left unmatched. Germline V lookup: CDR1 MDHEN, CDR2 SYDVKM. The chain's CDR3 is CASSGGGQGLNEQFF. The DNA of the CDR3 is TGTGCCAGCAGTGGTGGTGGACAGGGCCTCAATGAGCAGTTCTTC.

Here the CDR3 reads CASSQEAAGVVDTQYF. Written as DNA, the CDR3 is TGTGCCAGCAGCCAAGAGGCAGCGGGAGTCGTCGATACGCAGTATTTT. This chain uses TRBV14 with TRBJ2-3; 8 nucleotides line up with TRBD2. There are 16 residues in the CDR3. In germline, CDR1 is SGHDN, CDR2 FVKESK. The V segment lost 0 bases and the J segment 6 bases; nucleotides outside the gene matches: 8.

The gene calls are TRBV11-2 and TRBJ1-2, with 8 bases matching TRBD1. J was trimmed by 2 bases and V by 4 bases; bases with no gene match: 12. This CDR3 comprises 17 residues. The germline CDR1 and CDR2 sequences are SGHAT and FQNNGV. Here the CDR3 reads CASSSIRRQGTNYGYTF. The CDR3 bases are TGTGCCAGCAGCTCCATCCGAAGACAGGGGACCAACTATGGCTACACCTTC.

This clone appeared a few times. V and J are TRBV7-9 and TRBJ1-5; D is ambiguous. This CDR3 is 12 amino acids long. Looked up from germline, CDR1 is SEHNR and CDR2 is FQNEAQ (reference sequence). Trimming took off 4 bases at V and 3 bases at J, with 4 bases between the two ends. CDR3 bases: TGTGCCAGCAGCTCCCCCAATCAGCCCCAGCATTTT. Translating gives CASSSPNQPQHF.

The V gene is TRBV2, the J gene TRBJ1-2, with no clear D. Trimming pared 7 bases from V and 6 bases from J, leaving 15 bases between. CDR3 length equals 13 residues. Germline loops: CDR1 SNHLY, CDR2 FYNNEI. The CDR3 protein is CASIRADLHGYTF. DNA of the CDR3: TGTGCCAGCATAAGGGCAGATCTCCATGGCTACACCTTC.

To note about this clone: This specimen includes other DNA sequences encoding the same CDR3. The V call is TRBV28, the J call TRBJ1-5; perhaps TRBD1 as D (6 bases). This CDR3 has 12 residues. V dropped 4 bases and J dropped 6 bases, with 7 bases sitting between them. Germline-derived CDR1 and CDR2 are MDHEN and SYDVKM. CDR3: CASSSQGQPQHF. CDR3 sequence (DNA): TGTGCCAGCAGTTCACAGGGTCAGCCCCAGCATTTT.

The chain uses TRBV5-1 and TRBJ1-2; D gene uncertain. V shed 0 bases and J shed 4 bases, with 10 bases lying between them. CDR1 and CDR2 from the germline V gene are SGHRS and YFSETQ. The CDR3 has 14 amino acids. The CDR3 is CASSLDPSTYGYTF. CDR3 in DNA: TGCGCCAGCAGCTTGGATCCAAGCACCTATGGCTACACCTTC.

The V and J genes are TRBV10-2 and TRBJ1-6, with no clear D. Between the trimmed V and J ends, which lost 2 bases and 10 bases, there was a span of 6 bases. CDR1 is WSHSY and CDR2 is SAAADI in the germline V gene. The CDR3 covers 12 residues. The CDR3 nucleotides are TGCGCCAGCAGTGAGGGGAGGTCACCCCTCCACTTT. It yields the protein CASSEGRSPLHF.

This CDR3 is CASRQGTNTGELFF. The CDR3 nucleotides are TGTGCCAGCAGACAGGGTACCAACACCGGGGAGCTGTTTTTT. The V gene is TRBV6-5, the J gene TRBJ2-2; a weak D match, TRBD1 (6 bases). This CDR3 is built from 14 residues. Trimming removed 6 bases at V and 2 bases at J, with 10 bases between. Germline lookup yields CDR1 MNHEY and CDR2 SVGAGI.

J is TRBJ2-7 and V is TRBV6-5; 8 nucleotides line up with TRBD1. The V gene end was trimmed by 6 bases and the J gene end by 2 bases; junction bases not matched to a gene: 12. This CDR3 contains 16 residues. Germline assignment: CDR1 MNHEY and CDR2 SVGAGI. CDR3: CASRYTWDRPPYEQYF. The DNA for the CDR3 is TGTGCCAGCAGGTACACCTGGGACAGGCCTCCCTACGAGCAGTACTTC.

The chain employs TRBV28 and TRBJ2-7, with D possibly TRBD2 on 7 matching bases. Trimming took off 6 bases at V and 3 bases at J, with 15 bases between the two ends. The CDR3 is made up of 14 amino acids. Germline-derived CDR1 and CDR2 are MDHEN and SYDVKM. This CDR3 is CASRRGQGGYEQYF. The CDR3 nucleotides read TGTGCCAGCAGGCGGGGGCAGGGTGGCTACGAGCAGTACTTC.

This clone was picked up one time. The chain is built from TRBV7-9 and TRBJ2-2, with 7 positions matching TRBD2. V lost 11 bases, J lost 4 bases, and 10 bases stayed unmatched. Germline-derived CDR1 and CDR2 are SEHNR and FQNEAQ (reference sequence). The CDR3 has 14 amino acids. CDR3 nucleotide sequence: TGTGCCGGGGACTATTTGAGGGGCACCGGGGAGCTGTTTTTT. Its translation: CAGDYLRGTGELFF.

CDR3 coding DNA: TGTGCCAGCAGAAACCGGGACAACTCCTACGAGCAGTACTTC. Amino acids: CASRNRDNSYEQYF. This rearrangement joins TRBV6-6 to TRBJ2-7, with a weak D call TRBD1 (6 bases). The germline gives CDR1 MNHNY, CDR2 SVGAGI (reference sequence). This CDR3 has 14 amino acids. The V end was cut by 6 bases, the J end by 0 bases, with 12 bases between.

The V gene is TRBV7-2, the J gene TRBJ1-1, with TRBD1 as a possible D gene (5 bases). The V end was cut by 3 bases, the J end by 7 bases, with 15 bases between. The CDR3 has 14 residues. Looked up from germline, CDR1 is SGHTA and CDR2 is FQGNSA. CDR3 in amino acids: CASSLAGTVNEAFF. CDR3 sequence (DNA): TGTGCCAGCAGCTTGGCGGGGACGGTAAATGAAGCTTTCTTT. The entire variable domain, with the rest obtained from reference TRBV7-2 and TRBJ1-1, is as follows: GAGVSQSPSNKVTEKGKDVELRCDPISGHTALYWYRQSLGQGLEFLIYFQGNSAPDKSGLPSDRFSAERTGGSVSTLTIQRTQQEDSAVYLCASSLAGTVNEAFFGQGTRLTVV.

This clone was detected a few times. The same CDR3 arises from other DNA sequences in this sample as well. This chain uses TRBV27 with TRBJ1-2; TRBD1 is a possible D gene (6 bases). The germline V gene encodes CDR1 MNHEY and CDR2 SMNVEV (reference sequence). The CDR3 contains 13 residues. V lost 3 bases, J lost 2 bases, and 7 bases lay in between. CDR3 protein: CASSFRGNYGYTF. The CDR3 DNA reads TGTGCCAGCAGTTTTAGGGGGAACTATGGCTACACCTTC.